The 21 T cell receptor beta chains listed next were all sequenced from one sample in a study of T cell changes during pregnancy in multiple sclerosis. Sequenced by immunoSEQ multiplex PCR; TCRdb stores in-frame clones only, minus some. This sample has around 60,000 clones, with about 90% found just once. The source material was peripheral blood, sampled in the second trimester of pregnancy. These receptors were obtained from a female donor in good health, enrolled as a control in a pregnancy study.

V gene TRBV6-6 combines with J gene TRBJ2-3, with a possible D match to TRBD2 (6 bases). The V end lost 2 bases, the J end lost 4 bases, and 13 bases lay between the germline ends. Germline V lookup: CDR1 MNHNY, CDR2 SVGAGI (reference sequence). This CDR3 region has 15 residues. CDR3 nucleotides: TGTGCCAGCAGTTACCCCTCGGGGGTTCCAGATACGCAGTATTTT. It translates to CASSYPSGVPDTQYF.

This clone was detected once. The gene calls are TRBV2 and TRBJ2-1; TRBD1 matches 8 bases. CDR3 length: 13 residues. Germline V gives CDR1 SNHLY, CDR2 FYNNEI. V lost 3 bases, J lost 12 bases, and 7 bases stayed unmatched. The CDR3 sequence: CASSDLAGTGQFF. In DNA form, the CDR3 reads TGTGCCAGCAGTGATCTCGCCGGGACAGGGCAGTTCTTC.

The rearrangement uses TRBV19 and TRBJ2-3, with a tentative D call TRBD1 (6 bases). Trimming took off 7 bases at V and 4 bases at J, with 12 bases between the two ends. The length of the CDR3 is 13 residues. Germline-derived CDR1 and CDR2 are LNHDA and SQIVND (reference sequence). The CDR3 spells CASTIGGSDTQYF. Written as DNA, the CDR3 is TGTGCCAGTACCATAGGGGGTTCAGATACGCAGTATTTT.

CDR3 DNA sequence: TGTGCCAGCAGCCGAGGGAGGGGCAACACCGGGGAGCTGTTTTTT. It encodes CASSRGRGNTGELFF. The chain joins TRBV28 to TRBJ2-2; TRBD2 agrees at 7 bases. Germline-derived CDR1 and CDR2 are MDHEN and SYDVKM. V lost 6 bases and J lost 2; bases outside the gene matches: 6. This CDR3 has 15 amino acids.

J is TRBJ2-7 and V is TRBV7-8, with 9 bases fitting TRBD1. Germline V gives CDR1 SGHVS, CDR2 FQNEAQ. The length of the CDR3 is 12 residues. V shed 8 bases, J shed 5 bases, and the junction held 4 bases outside the gene matches. For the CDR3, the DNA is TGTGCCAGCGGGACAGGGTCCCACGAGCAGTACTTC. Translation: CASGTGSHEQYF.

This sequence joins TRBV4-1 and TRBJ2-5, with a weak D call TRBD2 (7 bases). The CDR3 is 14 amino acids. Between the trimmed V and J ends, which lost 3 bases and 7 bases, there was a span of 15 bases. CDR1 is MGHRA, CDR2 YSYEKL, per germline. CDR3 residues: CASSQWGGLGTQYF. The CDR3 coding sequence is TGCGCCAGCAGCCAGTGGGGGGGCCTGGGGACCCAGTACTTC.

This rearrangement joins TRBV7-2 to TRBJ2-1; 9 bases line up with TRBD2. Germline V gene sequence: CDR1 SGHTA, CDR2 FQGNSA. V dropped 5 bases and J dropped 15; count of bases not matched to a gene: 17. The CDR3 totals 15 residues. This chain's CDR3 is CASSQGGSGGNWAFF. The CDR3 DNA sequence: TGTGCCAGCAGCCAGGGCGGGAGCGGGGGGAATTGGGCGTTCTTC.

The CDR3 spells CASSIGLAGTYEQYF. CDR3 DNA: TGCGCCAGCAGCATTGGACTAGCGGGGACCTACGAGCAGTACTTC. This chain links TRBV5-1 with TRBJ2-7; TRBD2 matches at 12 bases. The V gene's germline CDR1 is SGHRS and CDR2 YFSETQ. The junction had 4 bases not matched to a gene; V was cut back by 4 bases and J by 2 bases. This CDR3 has 15 amino acids.

CDR3 sequence reads: CASSRTVGNEKLFF. CDR3 DNA sequence: TGTGCCAGCAGCCGTACGGTTGGTAATGAAAAACTGTTTTTT. The chain is built from TRBV11-2 and TRBJ1-4; D ambiguous. The CDR3 sequence is 14 residues long. Germline CDR1 SGHAT, CDR2 FQNNGV. Trimming cost V 5 bases and J 4 bases, with 11 bases left between them.

The rearrangement joins TRBV15 to TRBJ2-3, with D possibly matching TRBD1 (5 bases). Trimming shortened V by 0 bases and J by 4 bases, and 11 bases separated the two germline ends. Germline CDR1 and CDR2: LNHNV and YYDKDF (reference sequence). This CDR3 region has 15 residues. As DNA, the CDR3 is TGTGCCACCAGCAGAGATGTGCAGGGCCCAGATACGCAGTATTTT. Translated, it gives CATSRDVQGPDTQYF.

The V call is TRBV10-1, the J call TRBJ1-2, with D possibly being TRBD1 (5 bases). CDR1 is WNHNN, CDR2 SYGVQD, per germline (reference sequence). The CDR3 length is 17 residues. V was shortened by 4 bases and J by 4 bases, with 22 bases between the two germline ends. The CDR3 DNA reads TGCGCCAGCAGTGCCGATTTCGGAGGGACCCTTAGCTATGGCTACACCTTC. Amino acids: CASSADFGGTLSYGYTF.

This clone was recorded only once. CDR3: CASRAAKKGYEQYF. The CDR3 DNA reads TGTGCCAGCAGAGCGGCCAAGAAGGGCTACGAGCAGTACTTC. The chain is built from TRBV13 and TRBJ2-7, with D perhaps TRBD2 (5 bases). Per germline, CDR1 PRHDT and CDR2 FYEKMQ (reference sequence). V lost 6 bases and J lost 3, with 15 bases in between. CDR3 length: 14 amino acids.

The V call is TRBV20-1, the J call TRBJ2-5, with a possible D match to TRBD2 (6 bases). There are 11 residues in the CDR3. The V end was cut by 3 bases, the J end by 5 bases, with 7 bases between. Germline assignment: CDR1 DFQATT and CDR2 SNEGSKA (reference sequence). CDR3 region: CSASGSETQYF. The CDR3 DNA is TGCAGTGCTAGCGGGAGTGAGACCCAGTACTTC.

This clone was recorded once. The genes are TRBV7-2 and TRBJ2-1; 8 positions match TRBD2. The germline gives CDR1 SGHTA, CDR2 FQGNSA. V gave up 0 bases and J gave up 1 base; unmatched junction bases: 2. The length of the CDR3 is 16 residues. The CDR3 DNA reads as TGTGCCAGCAGCTTAGCCGGGGGGGGGTCCTACAATGAGCAGTTCTTC. This translates into CASSLAGGGSYNEQFF.

In this sample, this clone turned up once. J is TRBJ2-7 and V is TRBV2, with 7 bases lining up with TRBD2. CDR3 length equals 15 residues. Per germline, CDR1 SNHLY and CDR2 FYNNEI. Germline trimming cut 3 bases from V and 5 bases from J; bases unmatched to any gene: 10. CDR3 DNA sequence: TGTGCCAGCAGTGATTTTTCCAGCGGGGTTGACGAGCAGTACTTC. This sequence encodes CASSDFSSGVDEQYF.

The chain's CDR3 is CASSLAAQPQYEQYF. Written as DNA, the CDR3 is TGTGCCAGCAGTTTAGCGGCCCAACCCCAGTACGAGCAGTACTTC. The rearrangement links TRBV27 to TRBJ2-7; no definite D call. Germline V gives CDR1 MNHEY, CDR2 SMNVEV (reference sequence). V was clipped by 2 bases and J by 4 bases, with 15 bases between them. The length of the CDR3 is 15 residues.

The chain is built from TRBV5-4 and TRBJ2-5, with 7 bases fitting TRBD1. The assigned J gene may be wrong: the sequence end matches TRBJ2-7 better. This CDR3 is built from 14 residues. Germline V gene lookup returns CDR1 SGHNT and CDR2 YYREEE (reference sequence). The CDR3 protein is CASSLPGQFYEQYF. The CDR3 coding sequence is TGTGCCAGCAGCCTGCCGGGACAGTTCTACGAGCAGTACTTC.

V gene TRBV6-5 combines with J gene TRBJ1-1; no definite D call. Germline V gene sequence: CDR1 MNHEY, CDR2 SVGAGI. The CDR3 has 13 residues. V shed 7 bases and J shed 0 bases, with 9 bases lying between them. CDR3 protein: CASKSLMNTEAFF. CDR3 bases: TGTGCCAGCAAATCCCTTATGAACACTGAAGCTTTCTTT.

The CDR3 here is CASSVGSNYGYTF. The DNA for the CDR3 is TGTGCCAGCAGCGTCGGGTCTAACTATGGCTACACCTTC. The chain recombines TRBV9 with TRBJ1-2, with D unclear. There are 13 residues in the CDR3. Germline V gene data show CDR1 as SGDLS and CDR2 as YYNGEE. V was trimmed by 2 bases and J by 0 bases, leaving 5 bases between them.

This rearrangement joins TRBV27 to TRBJ2-1, with TRBD1 matching 8 bases. V shed 7 bases, J shed 1 base, and the junction held 15 bases outside the gene matches. Germline CDR1 MNHEY, CDR2 SMNVEV (reference sequence). The CDR3 extends over 18 amino acids. The CDR3 nucleotides read TGTGCCAGCACAGATTTTGGACGACAGGGGTTTTCCTACAATGAGCAGTTCTTC. This encodes CASTDFGRQGFSYNEQFF.

The rearrangement links TRBV10-3 to TRBJ2-3; 8 bases align to TRBD2. Per the germline V gene, CDR1 is ENHRY and CDR2 is SYGVKD. J was trimmed by 4 bases and V by 6 bases; bases with no gene match: 6. The CDR3 totals 14 residues. The CDR3 DNA reads as TGTGCCATCAGCGGGGGGGCGGGTGCAGATACGCAGTATTTT. Protein: CAISGGAGADTQYF.